Listed here is a single TCR beta chain. These data originate in a study of blood T cell repertoires in COVID-19. Profiled with immunoSEQ multiplex PCR; TCRdb holds only in-frame clones, not every one. The data contain 65,000 to 85,000 clones, 85% to 90% of them singletons. The source of this sequence is a human donor in a cohort sampled during active COVID-19. Sequencing input: peripheral blood.

CDR3 sequence reads: CASRLAGNTQYF. The CDR3 DNA sequence: TGTGCCAGTAGACTAGCGGGGAATACGCAGTATTTT. V and J are TRBV28 and TRBJ2-3; 11 bases are a match to TRBD2. The CDR3 covers 12 residues. V lost 9 bases and J lost 7; bases outside the gene matches: 3. Per germline, CDR1 MDHEN and CDR2 SYDVKM.